Listed here are 21 T cell receptor beta chains from one sample, sequenced in a study of Graves' ophthalmopathy and Graves' hyperthyroidism. Researchers took RNA transcripts and amplified TCR beta CDR3 regions from them. RT-PCR in the first round used HTBI primers; a second-round multiplex PCR followed. TCRdb re-called the multiplex PCR reads with MiXCR, one entry per CDR3 protein. The sample carries 200,000 to 250,000 distinct CDR3 sequences, around a fifth recorded once. The material sequenced was peripheral blood. The origin of the receptors is a woman between 50 and 59 years old with Graves' ophthalmopathy.

This clonotype was recorded at least ten times. The V and J genes are TRBV6-5 and TRBJ1-5; D unclear. The CDR3 loop spans 17 amino acids. V shed 3 bases and J shed 5 bases, with 20 bases lying between them. Germline CDR1 MNHEY, CDR2 SVGAGI. The CDR3, as DNA: TGTGCCAGCAGTTATCGGTACAGCCCTACCGGGGATCAGCCCCAGCATTTT. Amino acids: CASSYRYSPTGDQPQHF.

Worth noting for this clonotype: The junction does not match germline at one end; this may be a read error. The rearrangement joins TRBV19 to TRBJ2-7; D perhaps matches TRBD1 (5 bases). Germline assignment: CDR1 LNHDA and CDR2 SQIVND (reference sequence). The CDR3 consists of 16 residues. The CDR3 sequence is CACSMGKKGNDYEQYF. The CDR3 DNA follows: TGTGCCTGTAGTATGGGGAAGAAGGGGAACGACTACGAGCAGTACTTC.

In this sample, this clonotype turned up many times. CDR3 bases: TGTGCCAGCAGCTCGGGTTTAATGAAATTCGGCCAGTACTTC. Protein sequence: CASSSGLMKFGQYF. The chain recombines TRBV7-6 with TRBJ2-5, with D unresolved. Trimming took 4 bases from V and 10 from J, leaving 19 bases between them. Germline loops: CDR1 SGHVS, CDR2 FNYEAQ. There are 14 residues in the CDR3.

This clonotype was counted ten times or more. The chain couples TRBV7-2 to TRBJ2-7, with 9 bases that match TRBD1. Germline V gene sequence: CDR1 SGHTA, CDR2 FQGNSA. CDR3 length: 13 amino acids. Trimming took 2 bases from V and 11 from J; bases not matched to a gene: 7. This CDR3 is CASSLTGTGSKYF. The CDR3 coding sequence is TGTGCCAGCAGCTTAACCGGGACAGGGTCGAAGTACTTC.

This clonotype was seen many times. The chain combines TRBV6-1 with TRBJ1-1; D remains unclear. V was cut by 4 bases and J by 2 bases, with 8 bases left in between. Germline-derived CDR1 and CDR2 are MNHNS and SASEGT. The CDR3 is 13 residues long. DNA for the CDR3: TGTGCCAGCAGTGCCCCGGGAAACACTGAAGCTTTCTTT. It specifies CASSAPGNTEAFF.

Many counts were recorded for this clonotype. The CDR3 DNA reads TGTGCCAGCAGCATGGGACAACTAGCGGGAGGTTATGAGACCCAGTACTTC. Translating gives CASSMGQLAGGYETQYF. This chain joins TRBV7-2 and TRBJ2-5, with 12 bases matching TRBD2. Germline CDR1 is SGHTA and CDR2 is FQGNSA. The CDR3 length is 17 residues. Trimming took 5 bases from V and 5 from J; bases not matched to a gene: 12.

This clonotype was counted at least ten times. The CDR3 coding sequence is TGTGCCAGCAGTTATAGTCTGGGCTATGGCTACACCTTC. Its protein is CASSYSLGYGYTF. The rearrangement joins TRBV6-5 to TRBJ1-2; no reliable D call. The V gene lost 3 bases and the J gene lost 4 bases, with 9 bases spanning the gap. CDR1 and CDR2 from the germline V gene are MNHEY and SVGAGI. There are 13 residues in the CDR3.

This clonotype was picked up many times. The chain is built from TRBV29-1 and TRBJ1-2, with TRBD1 as a possible D gene (6 bases). V was pared by 6 bases and J by 5 bases, with 16 bases between. The CDR3 runs 13 residues. Germline V gives CDR1 SQVTM, CDR2 ANQGSEA. CDR3 region: CSVKDRFEYGYTF. DNA for the CDR3: TGCAGCGTAAAAGACAGGTTTGAGTATGGCTACACCTTC.

There are many counts of this clonotype. In nucleotides, the CDR3 is TGTGCCAGCAGGGGGGGACCGACCATGAGTCCCGATCAGCCCCAGCATTTT. It codes for CASRGGPTMSPDQPQHF. The chain carries TRBV2 and TRBJ1-5; tentative D call: TRBD1 (5 bases). V lost 6 bases and J lost 5, with 23 bases in between. The CDR3 runs to 17 residues. Germline CDR1 SNHLY, CDR2 FYNNEI.

There are many counts of this clonotype. The V gene is TRBV6-1, the J gene TRBJ2-2; D unclear. Germline lookup yields CDR1 MNHNS and CDR2 SASEGT. This CDR3 is 15 amino acids long. V dropped 7 bases and J dropped 3 bases, with 15 bases sitting between them. The CDR3 protein is CASTRTRRDTGELFF. The DNA for the CDR3 is TGTGCCAGCACCCGGACCCGAAGGGACACCGGGGAGCTGTTTTTT.

This clonotype was counted at least ten times. This sequence joins TRBV5-5 and TRBJ2-2; D remains unclear. Between the trimmed V and J ends, which lost 2 bases and 4 bases, there was a span of 6 bases. The CDR3 extends over 13 amino acids. Germline V gene data show CDR1 as SGHKS and CDR2 as YYEKEE (reference sequence). This CDR3 is CASSLLVTGELFF. The DNA of the CDR3 is TGTGCCAGCAGCTTACTGGTCACCGGGGAGCTGTTTTTT.

This clonotype was counted many times. The chain links TRBV7-6 to TRBJ1-2; a weak D match, TRBD1 (5 bases). Trimming took 5 bases from V and 3 from J, leaving 16 bases between them. Germline-derived CDR1 and CDR2 are SGHVS and FNYEAQ. CDR3 length equals 15 residues. CDR3 sequence: CASSIAHGDYYGYTF. The CDR3 bases are TGTGCCAGCAGCATTGCCCACGGGGACTACTATGGCTACACCTTC.

The chain has TRBV6-1 and TRBJ2-5; 8 bases fit TRBD2. Germline V gene sequence: CDR1 MNHNS, CDR2 SASEGT. The CDR3 runs to 12 residues. Trimming removed 11 bases from V and 7 bases from J; junction bases left unmatched: 9. CDR3: CALERREATQYF. The CDR3 region has the DNA TGTGCCCTTGAACGGCGGGAGGCGACCCAGTACTTC.

The chain uses TRBV5-6 and TRBJ1-2; 8 bases agree with TRBD1. Germline V gene sequence: CDR1 SGHDT, CDR2 YYEEEE. V dropped 4 bases and J dropped 4; count of bases not matched to a gene: 6. The CDR3 length is 14 residues. DNA for the CDR3: TGTGCCAGCAGCACGGACAGGGTGTTCTATGGCTACACCTTC. Translation gives CASSTDRVFYGYTF. Filled out from reference TRBV5-6 and TRBJ1-2, the complete variable domain reads DAGVTQSPTHLIKTRGQQVTLRCSPKSGHDTVSWYQQALGQGPQFIFQYYEEEERQRGNFPDRFSGHQFPNYSSELNVNALLLGDSALYLCASSTDRVFYGYTFGSGTRLTVV.

This clonotype was seen more than once but under ten times. The gene calls are TRBV5-1 and TRBJ1-2; a possible D gene is TRBD1 (5 bases). Trimming stripped 5 bases from V and 7 bases from J, with 15 bases between. Germline values: CDR1 SGHRS, CDR2 YFSETQ. The CDR3 has 13 residues. The CDR3 spells CASSTDPGGGYTF. Written as DNA, the CDR3 is TGCGCCAGCAGTACGGACCCCGGGGGTGGCTACACCTTC.

This clonotype was seen repeatedly, ten times or more. The rearrangement uses TRBV6-1 and TRBJ1-1; TRBD1 matches 7 bases. V was clipped by 6 bases and J by 3 bases; unmatched bases: 7. This CDR3 has 14 amino acids. Germline lookup yields CDR1 MNHNS and CDR2 SASEGT. The CDR3 coding sequence is TGTGCCAGCAGGGAGACAGGGAGGTACACTGAAGCTTTCTTT. The encoded protein is CASRETGRYTEAFF.

This clonotype was counted a single time. V usage is TRBV10-3 and J usage is TRBJ2-2, with 10 bases lining up with TRBD2. Germline-derived CDR1 and CDR2 are ENHRY and SYGVKD. The ends lost 6 bases at V and 3 bases at J; junction bases unmatched: 4. CDR3 length equals 15 residues. CDR3 in amino acids: CAIRPSGSDTGELFF. CDR3 sequence (DNA): TGTGCCATCAGACCTAGCGGGAGTGACACCGGGGAGCTGTTTTTT.

In its sample, this clonotype was seen a few times. The chain links TRBV30 to TRBJ1-6; unclear D gene. The germline CDR1 and CDR2 sequences are GTSNPN and SVGIG (reference sequence). The CDR3 covers 13 residues. Trimming removed 0 bases at V and 7 bases at J, with 7 bases between. The CDR3, as DNA: TGTGCCTGGAGTGTTTTGGGCAATTCACCCCTCCACTTT. It is translated as CAWSVLGNSPLHF.

The sample holds many counts of this clonotype. J is TRBJ1-1 and V is TRBV29-1, with TRBD1 as a possible D gene (6 bases). The ends were cut back, 6 bases at V and 0 bases at J, with 14 bases in the middle. Germline V lookup: CDR1 SQVTM, CDR2 ANQGSEA. This CDR3 has 14 residues. The CDR3 nucleotides are TGCAGCGTGGTACGTGGGGGCATGAACACTGAAGCTTTCTTT. Amino acids: CSVVRGGMNTEAFF.

The chain couples TRBV20-1 to TRBJ2-2, with TRBD1 identical over 8 bases. The CDR3 is 15 amino acids. After removal of 2 bases from V and 4 bases from J, the junction contained 6 bases not matched to a gene. CDR1 is DFQATT and CDR2 is SNEGSKA in the germline V gene (reference sequence). Here the CDR3 reads CSARHGQGPTGELFF. CDR3 in DNA: TGCAGTGCTAGACATGGACAGGGTCCCACCGGGGAGCTGTTTTTT.

This clonotype was recorded many times. The chain carries TRBV18 and TRBJ2-4, with D uncertain. Germline V gene data show CDR1 as KGHSH and CDR2 as LQKENI. V lost 4 bases to trimming and J lost 5 bases, with 12 bases between them. The CDR3 runs 14 residues. The CDR3 here is CASSLQRAENIQYF. Written as DNA, the CDR3 is TGTGCCAGCTCACTGCAAAGGGCGGAAAACATTCAGTACTTC. Full variable domain (outside the CDR3, taken from reference TRBV18 and TRBJ2-4): NAGVMQNPRHLVRRRGQEARLRCSPMKGHSHVYWYRQLPEEGLKFMVYLQKENIIDESGMPKERFSAEFPKEGPSILRIQQVVRGDSAAYFCASSLQRAENIQYFGAGTRLSVL.